A single sample gave rise to the 5 T cell receptor beta chains below, sequenced in a study of metastatic and nonmetastatic thyroid tumors. TCRdb re-analyzed the PCR reads using MiXCR. This sample has 20,000 to 25,000 clones, with less than 20% found just once. Each patient came to thyroid surgery without any prior treatment (of any kind). Sequencing was carried out using blood. The receptors come from a female donor with papillary thyroid cancer or a benign thyroid nodule (not recorded which). Some clones in this sample may be carry-over from other donors' samples.

This clone has at least ten counts. The rearrangement joins TRBV30 to TRBJ1-2; 9 nucleotides match TRBD1. V shed 4 bases, J shed 8 bases, and the junction held 11 bases outside the gene matches. The CDR3 spans 14 residues. Germline values: CDR1 GTSNPN, CDR2 SVGIG (reference sequence). CDR3 in amino acids: CAWKRDRALSGYTF. DNA for the CDR3: TGTGCCTGGAAAAGGGACAGGGCCCTCTCCGGCTACACCTTC.

This clone is medium-sized within its sample. Other DNA sequences from this sample encode an identical CDR3 as well. The chain recombines TRBV30 with TRBJ2-7; D unresolved. Per the germline V gene, CDR1 is GTSNPN and CDR2 is SVGIG (reference sequence). Trimming shortened V by 0 bases and J by 2 bases, and 8 bases separated the two germline ends. This CDR3 has 13 amino acids. CDR3 sequence: CAWSVPGPYEQYF. DNA of the CDR3: TGTGCCTGGAGTGTACCGGGCCCCTACGAGCAGTACTTC.

This clone has ten or more counts. V is TRBV7-2 and J is TRBJ2-2; D call uncertain. Germline CDR1 and CDR2: SGHTA and FQGNSA. V shed 5 bases and J shed 2 bases, with 9 bases lying between them. The CDR3 sequence is 14 residues long. The CDR3 loop reads CASSRTANTGELFF. The DNA of the CDR3 is TGTGCCAGCAGCCGGACGGCCAACACCGGGGAGCTGTTTTTT.

This clone was seen repeatedly, ten times or more. This chain connects TRBV11-2 to TRBJ1-1, with unresolved D. Trimming shortened V by 6 bases and J by 7 bases, and 9 bases separated the two germline ends. The CDR3 extends over 11 amino acids. Germline V gene data show CDR1 as SGHAT and CDR2 as FQNNGV. CDR3 sequence (DNA): TGTGCCAGCAGAATTACGAGTGAAGCTTTCTTT. It is translated as CASRITSEAFF.

This clone appeared a few times. This rearrangement joins TRBV19 to TRBJ2-7, with a possible D match to TRBD2 (6 bases). CDR3 size: 14 residues. CDR1 LNHDA and CDR2 SQIVND come from the germline V gene (reference sequence). V lost 4 bases and J 1 base, leaving 11 bases between the germline ends. CDR3 nucleotide sequence: TGTGCCAGTAGTAATAGCGGTGGATCCTACGAGCAGTACTTC. Translated, it gives CASSNSGGSYEQYF.